This record concerns one TCR beta chain sequence. Per the original methods: Amplification from reference gene primers served as the basis for estimated nucleated cell counts. Some clones are missing from TCRdb's copy, which holds only in-frame ones; the method was immunoSEQ multiplex PCR. V, J and clone size are those of that table, while D and trimming were read from the DNA. Here the sample spans under 200,000 clones, roughly nine tenths being singletons. This entry belongs to a study of blood T cell repertoires in COVID-19. Turning to the study itself: Sites in the United States, Italy and Spain provided acute and convalescent COVID-19 samples. T cells, B-cell-depleted T cells, or PBMCs supplied cDNA or gDNA.

The CDR3 contains 15 residues. With V trimmed by 5 bases and J by 7 bases, 3 bases remained unmatched. Germline loops: CDR1 KGHSH, CDR2 LQKENI. Sequences were obtained from peripheral blood. The chain is built from TRBV18 and TRBJ2-1; TRBD2 matches at 15 bases. The clonotype comes from a young man with acute or convalescent COVID-19. CDR3: CASSSGLAGGNEQFF. The CDR3 DNA is TGTGCCAGCTCATCCGGACTAGCGGGGGGGAATGAGCAGTTCTTC.